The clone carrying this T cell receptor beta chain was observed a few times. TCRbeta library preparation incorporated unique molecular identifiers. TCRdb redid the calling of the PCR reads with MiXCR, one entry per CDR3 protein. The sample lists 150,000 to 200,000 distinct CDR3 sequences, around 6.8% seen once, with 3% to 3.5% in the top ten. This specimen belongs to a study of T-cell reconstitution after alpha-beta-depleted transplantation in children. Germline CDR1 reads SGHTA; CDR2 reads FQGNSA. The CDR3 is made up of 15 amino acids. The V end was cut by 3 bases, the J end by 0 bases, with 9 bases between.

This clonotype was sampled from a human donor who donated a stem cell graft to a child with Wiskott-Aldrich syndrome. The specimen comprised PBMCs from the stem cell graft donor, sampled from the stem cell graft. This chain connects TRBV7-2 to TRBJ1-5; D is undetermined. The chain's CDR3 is CASSLRDYSNQPQHF. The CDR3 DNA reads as TGTGCCAGCAGCTTGAGAGACTATAGCAATCAGCCCCAGCATTTT.